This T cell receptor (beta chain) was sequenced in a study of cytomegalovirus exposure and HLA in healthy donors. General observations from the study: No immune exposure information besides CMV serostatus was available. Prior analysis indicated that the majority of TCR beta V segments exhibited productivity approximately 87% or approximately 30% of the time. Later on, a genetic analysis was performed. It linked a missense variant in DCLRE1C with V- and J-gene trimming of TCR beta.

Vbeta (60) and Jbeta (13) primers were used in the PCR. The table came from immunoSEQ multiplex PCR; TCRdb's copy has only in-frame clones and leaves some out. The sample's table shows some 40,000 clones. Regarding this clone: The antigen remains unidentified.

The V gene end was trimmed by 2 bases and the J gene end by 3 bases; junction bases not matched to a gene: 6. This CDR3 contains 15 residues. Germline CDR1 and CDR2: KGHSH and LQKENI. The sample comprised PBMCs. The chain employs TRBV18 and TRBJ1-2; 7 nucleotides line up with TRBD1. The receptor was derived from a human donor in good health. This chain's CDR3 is CASSPSNDRDYGYTF. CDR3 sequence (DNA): TGTGCCAGCTCACCATCTAACGACAGGGACTATGGCTACACCTTC.